The clone carrying this T cell receptor (beta chain) was seen many times. What it recognizes is unknown. The data originate from a study of T cell repertoires in cytomegalovirus infection. Background on the study: Signatures in public TCR beta sequences pointed to both CMV infection and matching HLA type.

MiXCR, run by TCRdb on the reads, gives a single entry per CDR3 protein. The data contain roughly 320,000 distinct CDR3 sequences, around 10% of them singletons. Broader study findings: Cumulative public TCR beta family frequency identified CMV carriers with the relevant HLA. Within the response measured ex vivo, HLA-C-restricted CMV-specific TCR beta clonotypes were dominant.

Germline V CDR1 and CDR2: MNHEY, SMNVEV (reference sequence). CDR3 length equals 13 residues. Deletions cut 5 bases from V and 4 bases from J, with 11 bases between. The chain combines TRBV27 with TRBJ2-5, with D unresolved. This TCR was recovered from a human donor in good health (CMV status not recorded). Some clones in this sample may be carry-over from other donors' samples. The sequencing input was PBMCs. For the CDR3, the DNA is TGTGCCAGCAGTATAAACTCGGGAGAGACCCAGTACTTC. Its translation: CASSINSGETQYF.